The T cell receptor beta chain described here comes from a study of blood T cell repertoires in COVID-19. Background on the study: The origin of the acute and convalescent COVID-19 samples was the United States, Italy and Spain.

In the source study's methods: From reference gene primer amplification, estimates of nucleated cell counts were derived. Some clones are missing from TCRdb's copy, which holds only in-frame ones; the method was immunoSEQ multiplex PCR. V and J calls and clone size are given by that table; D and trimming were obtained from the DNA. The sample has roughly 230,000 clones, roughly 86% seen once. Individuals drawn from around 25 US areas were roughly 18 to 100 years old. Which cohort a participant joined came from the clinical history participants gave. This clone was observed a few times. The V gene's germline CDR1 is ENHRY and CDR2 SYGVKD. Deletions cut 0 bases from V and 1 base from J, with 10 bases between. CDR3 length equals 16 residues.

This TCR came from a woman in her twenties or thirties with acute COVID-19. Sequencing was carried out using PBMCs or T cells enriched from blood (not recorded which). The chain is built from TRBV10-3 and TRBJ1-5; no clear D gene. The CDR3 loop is CAISESPGRSNQPQHF. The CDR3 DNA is TGTGCCATCAGTGAGTCTCCCGGTCGGAGCAATCAGCCCCAGCATTTT.